This T cell receptor (beta chain) was identified in a study of blood T cells in healthy people across ages. To note about this clonotype: Its antigen remains unknown.

It was with a sample-barcoded 5' primer and a J-beta primer mix that a second PCR of roughly 7 to 12 cycles was run. TCRdb re-analysed the 5' RACE reads in MiXCR, keeping a single row per CDR3 protein. This table has approximately 810,000 distinct CDR3 sequences, 35% to 40% appearing once. Every donor provided approximately 10 milliliters of peripheral blood. Per sample, extraction of total RNA gave at least 5.5 micrograms in every case. The CDR3 runs 15 residues. Germline lookup yields CDR1 SGHRS and CDR2 YFSETQ. V shed 4 bases and J 4 bases; nucleotides not matched to a gene: 6. Findings of the study overall: Estimated diversity that came from one million T cells was considered an underestimate.

The source of this sequence is a man in his late teens or twenties in good health. The sequenced sample consisted of blood. This chain uses TRBV5-1 with TRBJ2-2, with 8 bases fitting TRBD1. As DNA, the CDR3 is TGCGCCAGCAGCCCAGACAGGGGATTCACCGGGGAGCTGTTTTTT. It yields the protein CASSPDRGFTGELFF.